A single sample is the source of the 10 T cell receptor beta chains below, sequenced in a study of cytomegalovirus exposure and HLA in healthy donors. Amplification used 60 Vbeta primers and 13 Jbeta primers. Generated by immunoSEQ multiplex PCR, the TCRdb table keeps only in-frame clones and is missing some. This table has about 200,000 clones, roughly 80% appearing once. The sequenced sample was PBMCs. The source is a man aged 45-65 years in good health and CMV-seronegative.

The CDR3: CASSLAGARYNEQFF. DNA for the CDR3: TGTGCCAGCAGCCTAGCAGGGGCTCGATACAATGAGCAGTTCTTC. The V gene is TRBV5-4, the J gene TRBJ2-1; D possibly corresponds to TRBD1 (6 bases). This CDR3 contains 15 residues. V lost 4 bases, J lost 4 bases, and 15 bases lay in between. Germline CDR1 SGHNT, CDR2 YYREEE (reference sequence).

Regarding this clone: Distinct nucleotide sequences in the sample also encode this CDR3. The chain combines TRBV18 with TRBJ2-7; 10 nucleotides match TRBD1. J gave up 2 bases and V 2 bases, and 0 bases lay outside the gene matches. This CDR3 is 14 amino acids long. Looked up from germline, CDR1 is KGHSH and CDR2 is LQKENI. CDR3 sequence reads: CASSPGQGAYEQYF. CDR3 DNA sequence: TGTGCCAGCTCACCAGGACAGGGGGCCTACGAGCAGTACTTC.

The chain recombines TRBV28 with TRBJ1-3, with D perhaps TRBD1 (5 bases). Germline-derived CDR1 and CDR2 are MDHEN and SYDVKM. This CDR3 has 15 amino acids. V was clipped by 2 bases and J by 6 bases, with 14 bases between them. For the CDR3, the DNA is TGTGCCAGCAGTTTAGGGGGAGGTTCGCAAAACACCATATATTTT. Its protein product is CASSLGGGSQNTIYF.

This chain connects TRBV7-9 to TRBJ2-7; TRBD2 matches 11 bases. From germline, CDR1 is SEHNR and CDR2 FQNEAQ (reference sequence). Unmatched junction bases numbered 2, after V lost 1 base and J lost 6 bases. CDR3 length equals 14 residues. The CDR3 loop reads CASSLELAGGEQYF. The CDR3 DNA sequence: TGTGCCAGCAGCTTAGAGCTAGCGGGAGGCGAGCAGTACTTC.

V is TRBV12-5 and J is TRBJ2-2, with 9 positions matching TRBD2. This CDR3 is built from 16 residues. Germline V gene data show CDR1 as LGHNT and CDR2 as FRNRAP. The trim removed 7 bases at V and 2 bases at J, leaving 8 bases unmatched. The CDR3 sequence: CASENSAGGNTGELFF. In DNA, the CDR3 is TGTGCTAGTGAGAATTCAGCGGGAGGTAACACCGGGGAGCTGTTTTTT.

J is TRBJ2-2 and V is TRBV27, with 9 bases aligning to TRBD1. From germline, CDR1 is MNHEY and CDR2 SMNVEV (reference sequence). CDR3 size: 15 residues. J lost 7 bases, V lost 5 bases, and 8 bases had no gene match. As DNA, the CDR3 is TGTGCCAGCAGTATACGACAGGGGGTGAGCGGGGAGCTGTTTTTT. It encodes CASSIRQGVSGELFF.

This clone was recorded only once. DNA for the CDR3: TGTGCCAGCAGCTTAGGCGGGACAGAGAATCAGCCCCAGCATTTT. Its translation: CASSLGGTENQPQHF. This chain connects TRBV5-4 to TRBJ1-5, with 7 bases matching TRBD1. CDR3 length: 15 residues. V was clipped by 2 bases and J by 4 bases; unmatched bases: 6. The germline V gene encodes CDR1 SGHNT and CDR2 YYREEE (reference sequence).

The chain uses TRBV30 and TRBJ1-5; 7 bases are shared with TRBD1. The CDR3 length is 16 residues. J gave up 6 bases and V 4 bases, and 15 bases lay outside the gene matches. Germline CDR1 and CDR2: GTSNPN and SVGIG (reference sequence). The CDR3 DNA follows: TGTGCCTGGAAGAGACAGGGAGAGACCAAGGGTCAGCCCCAGCATTTT. It translates to CAWKRQGETKGQPQHF. The full variable domain, in which reference TRBV30 and TRBJ1-5 provide the parts outside the CDR3, is SQTIHQWPATLVQPVGSPLSLECTVEGTSNPNLYWYRQAAGRGLQLLFYSVGIGQISSEVPQNLSASRPQDRQFILSSKKLLLSDSGFYLCAWKRQGETKGQPQHFGDGTRLSIL.

In this sample, this clone turned up a few times. The chain combines TRBV13 with TRBJ1-2; 8 bases are shared with TRBD1. Germline values: CDR1 PRHDT, CDR2 FYEKMQ (reference sequence). The V segment lost 4 bases and the J segment 0 bases; nucleotides outside the gene matches: 4. The CDR3 has 15 residues. This CDR3 is CASSSQGAPNYGYTF. CDR3 nucleotide sequence: TGTGCCAGCAGCTCCCAGGGGGCGCCTAACTATGGCTACACCTTC. Supplemented by reference TRBV13 and TRBJ1-2, the full variable domain reads AAGVIQSPRHLIKEKRETATLKCYPIPRHDTVYWYQQGPGQDPQFLISFYEKMQSDKGSIPDRFSAQQFSDYHSELNMSSLELGDSALYFCASSSQGAPNYGYTFGSGTRLTVV.

The chain combines TRBV11-2 with TRBJ2-5; no reliable D call. In germline, CDR1 is SGHAT, CDR2 FQNNGV. V lost 5 bases and J 5 bases, leaving 9 bases between the germline ends. The CDR3 totals 12 residues. The CDR3 loop is CASSAARETQYF. CDR3 in DNA: TGTGCCAGCAGCGCGGCGAGGGAGACCCAGTACTTC.